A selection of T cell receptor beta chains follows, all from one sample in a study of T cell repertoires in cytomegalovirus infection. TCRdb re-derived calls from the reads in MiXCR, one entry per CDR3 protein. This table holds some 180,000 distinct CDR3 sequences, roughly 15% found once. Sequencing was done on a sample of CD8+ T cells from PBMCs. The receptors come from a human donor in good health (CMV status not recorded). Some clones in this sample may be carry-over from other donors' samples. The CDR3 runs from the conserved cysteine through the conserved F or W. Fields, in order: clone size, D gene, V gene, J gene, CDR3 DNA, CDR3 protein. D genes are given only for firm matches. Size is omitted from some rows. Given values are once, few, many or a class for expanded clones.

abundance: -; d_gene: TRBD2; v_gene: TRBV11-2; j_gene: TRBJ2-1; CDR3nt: TGTGCCAGCAGCTTAGATGTGGGACTAGCGGGGGTGGATGAGCAGTTCTTC; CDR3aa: CASSLDVGLAGVDEQFF
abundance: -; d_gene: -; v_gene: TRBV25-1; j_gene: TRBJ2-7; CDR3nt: TGTGCCAGCAGTATTACCGGGACCACGGGTTACGAGCAGTACTTC; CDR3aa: CASSITGTTGYEQYF
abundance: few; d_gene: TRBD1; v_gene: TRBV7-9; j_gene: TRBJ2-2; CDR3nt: TGTGCCAGCAGCGCCGGGACAGGGGGTGACACCAGGGAGCTGTTTTTT; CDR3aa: CASSAGTGGDTRELFF
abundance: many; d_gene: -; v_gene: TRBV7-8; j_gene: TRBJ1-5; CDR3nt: TGTGCCAGCAGCTTATATAGCCAGGGTTATAATCAGCCCCAGCATTTT; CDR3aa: CASSLYSQGYNQPQHF
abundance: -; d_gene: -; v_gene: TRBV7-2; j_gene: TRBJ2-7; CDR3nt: TGTGCCAGCAGCTTGTTCCCGGAGACAGGCGCGTCCTACGAGCAGTACTTC; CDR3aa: CASSLFPETGASYEQYF
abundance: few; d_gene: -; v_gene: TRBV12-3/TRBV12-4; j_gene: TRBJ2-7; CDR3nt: TGTGCCAGCAGTTGGGGAATGGGGCCCTACGAGCAGTACTTC; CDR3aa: CASSWGMGPYEQYF
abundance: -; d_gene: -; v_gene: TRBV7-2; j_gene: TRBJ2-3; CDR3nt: TGTGCCAGCAGCTTAAACTTAGTAGACCCCGCAGATACGCAGTATTTT; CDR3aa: CASSLNLVDPADTQYF
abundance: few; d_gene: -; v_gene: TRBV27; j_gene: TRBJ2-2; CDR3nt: TGTGCCAGCAGTAGATTGCTTGGGACCGTCGGGGAGCTGTTTTTT; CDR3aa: CASSRLLGTVGELFF
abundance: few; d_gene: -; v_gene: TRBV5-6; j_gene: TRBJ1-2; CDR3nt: TGTGCCAGCAGCTTGGCCGTTAGGGGCTACACCTTC; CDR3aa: CASSLAVRGYTF
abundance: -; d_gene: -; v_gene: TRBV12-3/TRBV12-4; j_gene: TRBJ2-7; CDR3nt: TGTGCCAGCGGATTTCCGCCCGCTGAGCAGTACTTC; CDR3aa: CASGFPPAEQYF
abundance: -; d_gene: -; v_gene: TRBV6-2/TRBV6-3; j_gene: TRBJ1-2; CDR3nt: TGTGCCAGCAGTCGGAAAAGAACAGGGTTGAACTATGGCTACACCTTC; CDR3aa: CASSRKRTGLNYGYTF
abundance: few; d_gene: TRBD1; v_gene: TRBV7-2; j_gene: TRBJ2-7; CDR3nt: TGTGCCAGCAGCCGCTGGACAGGGTACGAGCAGTACTTC; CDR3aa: CASSRWTGYEQYF
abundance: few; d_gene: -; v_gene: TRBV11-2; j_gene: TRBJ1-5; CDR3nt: TGTGCCAGCAGCTTAGAGAGGGCTAGCAATCAGCCCCAGCATTTT; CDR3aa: CASSLERASNQPQHF
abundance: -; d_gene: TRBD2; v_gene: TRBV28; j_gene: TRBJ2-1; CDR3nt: TGTGCCAGCAGTCCGCTAGCGGGGGGGTACGATGAGCAGTTCTTC; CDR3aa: CASSPLAGGYDEQFF
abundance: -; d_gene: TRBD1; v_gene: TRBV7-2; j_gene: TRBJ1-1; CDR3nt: TGTGCCAGCAGCTTCGAACAGGGGGACACTGAAGCTTTCTTT; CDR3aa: CASSFEQGDTEAFF
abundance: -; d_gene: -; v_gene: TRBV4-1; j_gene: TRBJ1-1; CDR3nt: TGCGCCAGCAGCCAAGTGTCTTCGAAAAACACTGAAGCTTTCTTT; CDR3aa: CASSQVSSKNTEAFF
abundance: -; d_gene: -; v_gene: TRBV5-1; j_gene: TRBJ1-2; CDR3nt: TGCGCCAGCAGCTTTTTTCTCCCAACGGAGACTAACTATGGCTACACCTTC; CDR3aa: CASSFFLPTETNYGYTF
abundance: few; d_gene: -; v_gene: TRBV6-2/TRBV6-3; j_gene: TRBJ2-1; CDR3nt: TGTGCCAGCCGAACCTGGGACTTGAGCTCCTACAATGAGCAGTTCTTC; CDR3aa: CASRTWDLSSYNEQFF
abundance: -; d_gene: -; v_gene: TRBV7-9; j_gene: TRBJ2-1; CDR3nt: TGTGCCAGCAGCCCCTCGACAGGAGGGTCCTACAATGAGCAGTTCTTC; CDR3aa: CASSPSTGGSYNEQFF
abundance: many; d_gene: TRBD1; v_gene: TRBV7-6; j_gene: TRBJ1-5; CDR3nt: TGTGCCAGCAGTCCCGGGACAGGATTCAATCAGCCCCAGCATTTT; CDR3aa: CASSPGTGFNQPQHF
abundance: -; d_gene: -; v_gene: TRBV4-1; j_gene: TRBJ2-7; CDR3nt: TGCGCCAGCAGCCAAGATAGGACGGCAGCCTACGAGCAGTACTTC; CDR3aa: CASSQDRTAAYEQYF
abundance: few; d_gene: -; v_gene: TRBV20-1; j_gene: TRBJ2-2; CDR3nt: TGCAGTGCTAGGAGAGGGAACACCGGGGAGCTGTTTTTT; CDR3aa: CSARRGNTGELFF
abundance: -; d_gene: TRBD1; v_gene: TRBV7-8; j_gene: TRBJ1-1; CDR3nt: TGTGCCAGCAGCGCCCAACAGGGGACGAACACTGAAGCTTTCTTT; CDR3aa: CASSAQQGTNTEAFF
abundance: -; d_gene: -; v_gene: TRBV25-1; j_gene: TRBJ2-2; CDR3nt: TGTGCCAGCACGCGTGGGGGCACCGGGGAGCTGTTTTTT; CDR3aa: CASTRGGTGELFF
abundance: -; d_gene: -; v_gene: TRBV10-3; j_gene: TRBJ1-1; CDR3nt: TGTGCCATCAGTGAGTCGAGAGGAGGGATCACTGAAGCTTTCTTT; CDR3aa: CAISESRGGITEAFF
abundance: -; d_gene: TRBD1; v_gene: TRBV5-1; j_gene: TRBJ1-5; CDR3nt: TGCGCCAGCAGCGTTCCCGGGACAGGGGACAATCAGCCCCAGCATTTT; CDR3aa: CASSVPGTGDNQPQHF
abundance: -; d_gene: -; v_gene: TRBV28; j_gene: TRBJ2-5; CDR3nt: TGTGCCAGCAGTTTAAGGTCCTCCCGAGACAAAGAGACCCAGTACTTC; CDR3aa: CASSLRSSRDKETQYF
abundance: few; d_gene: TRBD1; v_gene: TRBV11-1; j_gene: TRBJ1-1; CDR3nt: TGTGCCAGCAGCACCGGGACAGGTACTGAAGCTTTCTTT; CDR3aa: CASSTGTGTEAFF
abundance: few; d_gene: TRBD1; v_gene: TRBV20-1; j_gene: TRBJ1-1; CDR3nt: TGCAGTGCGCAGGACAGGAAGAACACTGAAGCTTTCTTT; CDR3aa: CSAQDRKNTEAFF
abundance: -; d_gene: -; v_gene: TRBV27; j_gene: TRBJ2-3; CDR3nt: TGTGCCAGCAGCCCACCCAGGGTGGACACAGATACGCAGTATTTT; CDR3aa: CASSPPRVDTDTQYF
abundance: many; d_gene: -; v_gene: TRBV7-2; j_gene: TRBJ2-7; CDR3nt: TGTGCCAGCAGCTTAAATGGGCAGGGGTCCTACGAGCAGTACTTC; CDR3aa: CASSLNGQGSYEQYF
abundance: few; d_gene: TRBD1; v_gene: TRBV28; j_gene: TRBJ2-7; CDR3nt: TGTGCCAGCAGTTTATTACAGGGGGCGTTTCTCCACGAGCAGTACTTC; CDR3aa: CASSLLQGAFLHEQYF
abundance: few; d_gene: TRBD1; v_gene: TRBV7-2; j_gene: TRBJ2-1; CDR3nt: TGTGCCAGCAGCTTGGACAGGGGTGGGAATGAGCAGTTCTTC; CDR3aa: CASSLDRGGNEQFF
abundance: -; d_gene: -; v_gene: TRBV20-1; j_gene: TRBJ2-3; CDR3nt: TGCAGTGCCTCCCTGAGGGGGGATACGCAGTATTTT; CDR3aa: CSASLRGDTQYF
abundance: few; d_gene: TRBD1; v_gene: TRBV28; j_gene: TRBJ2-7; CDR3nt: TGTGCCAGCAGGACGGGACAGGTCTACGAGCAGTACTTC; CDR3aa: CASRTGQVYEQYF
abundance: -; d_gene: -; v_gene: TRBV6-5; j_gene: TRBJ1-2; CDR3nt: TGTGCCAGCAGTTACGCCAGCGGGGGGGCAAACTATGGCTACACCTTC; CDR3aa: CASSYASGGANYGYTF
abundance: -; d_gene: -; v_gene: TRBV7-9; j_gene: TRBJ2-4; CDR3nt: TGTGCCAGCAGCTTCGAGGTTGAAAACATTCAGTACTTC; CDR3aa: CASSFEVENIQYF
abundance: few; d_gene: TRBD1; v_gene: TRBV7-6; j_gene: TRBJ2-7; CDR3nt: TGTGCCAGCAGTAGTGGACAGGGTCTCTACGAGCAGTACTTC; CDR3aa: CASSSGQGLYEQYF
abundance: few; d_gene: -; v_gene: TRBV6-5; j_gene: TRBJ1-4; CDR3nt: TGTGCCAGCAGTTACTCGACAGGAGGGTTTGAAAAACTGTTTTTT; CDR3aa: CASSYSTGGFEKLFF
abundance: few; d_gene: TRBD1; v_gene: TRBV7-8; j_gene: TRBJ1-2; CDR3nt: TGTGCCAGCAGCTCGCTGACAGGGGCTAACTATGGCTACACCTTC; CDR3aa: CASSSLTGANYGYTF
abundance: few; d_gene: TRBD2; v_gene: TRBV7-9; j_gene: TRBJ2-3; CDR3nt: TGTGCCAGCAGCGCCCGGGACTACACAGATACGCAGTATTTT; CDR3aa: CASSARDYTDTQYF
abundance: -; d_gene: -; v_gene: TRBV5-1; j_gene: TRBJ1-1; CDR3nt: TGCGCCAGCAGCTTAGTCTGGGAGGGGCTTTCGAACACTGAAGCTTTCTTT; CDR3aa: CASSLVWEGLSNTEAFF
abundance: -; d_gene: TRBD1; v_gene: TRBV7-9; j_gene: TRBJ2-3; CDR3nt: TGTGCCAGCAGCGGACGGGACAGGAGCACAGATACGCAGTATTTT; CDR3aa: CASSGRDRSTDTQYF
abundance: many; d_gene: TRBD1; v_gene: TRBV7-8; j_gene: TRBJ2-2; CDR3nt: TGTGCCAGCAGCTTCCGGACAGGGGGTTTGACCGGGGAGCTGTTTTTT; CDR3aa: CASSFRTGGLTGELFF
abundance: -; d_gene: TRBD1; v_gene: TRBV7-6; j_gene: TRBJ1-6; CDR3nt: TGTGCCAGCAGAGCGCAGGGACAGGGGTATTCACCCCTCCACTTT; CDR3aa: CASRAQGQGYSPLHF
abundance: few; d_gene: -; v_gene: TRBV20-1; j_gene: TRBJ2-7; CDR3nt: TGCAGTGCTAGAGATCGGCAGAGGGTCAGGAACGAGCAGTACTTC; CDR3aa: CSARDRQRVRNEQYF
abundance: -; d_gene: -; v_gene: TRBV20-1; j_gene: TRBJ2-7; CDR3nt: TGCAGTGCTAGAGATTCGATAGACCTCGAGCAGTACTTC; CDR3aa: CSARDSIDLEQYF
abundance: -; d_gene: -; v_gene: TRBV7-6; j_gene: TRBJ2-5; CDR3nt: TGTGCCAGCAGAATTGGTGCCCGAGTTCAAGAGACCCAGTACTTC; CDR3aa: CASRIGARVQETQYF
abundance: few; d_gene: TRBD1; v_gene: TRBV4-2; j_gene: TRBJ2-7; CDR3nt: TGTGCCAGCAGCCAGGAAGAGACAGGGGGACTTTACGAGCAGTACTTC; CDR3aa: CASSQEETGGLYEQYF
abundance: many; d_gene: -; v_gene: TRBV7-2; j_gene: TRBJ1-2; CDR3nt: TGTGCCAGCACCGATGGGGTTGAGGGGTTCGATGGCTACACCTTC; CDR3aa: CASTDGVEGFDGYTF
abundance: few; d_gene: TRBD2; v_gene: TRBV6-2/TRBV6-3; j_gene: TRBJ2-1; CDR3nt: TGTGCCAGCAGTAGCGGGGACTTGAATGAGCAGTTCTTC; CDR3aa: CASSSGDLNEQFF
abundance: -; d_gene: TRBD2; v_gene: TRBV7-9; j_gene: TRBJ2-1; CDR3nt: TGTGCCAGCAGCTTAGGGGGATCGGGACTAGCAGCTCCCAATGAGCAGTTCTTC; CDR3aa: CASSLGGSGLAAPNEQFF
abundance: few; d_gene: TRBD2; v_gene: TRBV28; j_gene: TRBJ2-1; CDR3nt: TGTGCCAGCAGTTGGGCGACTAGCGGGGGGGCAAATGAGCAGTTCTTC; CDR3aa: CASSWATSGGANEQFF
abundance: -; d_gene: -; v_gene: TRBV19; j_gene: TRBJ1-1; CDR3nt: TGTGCCAGTAGTCCTACAAGGGCCGGGATGAACACTGAAGCTTTCTTT; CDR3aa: CASSPTRAGMNTEAFF
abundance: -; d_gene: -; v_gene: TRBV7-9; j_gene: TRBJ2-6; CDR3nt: TGTGCCAGCAACCCCCCCCAGGCGAGCTCTGGGGCCAACGTCCTGACTTTC; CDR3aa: CASNPPQASSGANVLTF
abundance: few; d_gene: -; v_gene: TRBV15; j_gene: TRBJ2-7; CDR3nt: TGTGCCACCAGCGGCCTTGTTGGCTACGAGCAGTACTTC; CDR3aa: CATSGLVGYEQYF
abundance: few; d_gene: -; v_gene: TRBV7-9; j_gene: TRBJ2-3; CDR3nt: TGTGCCAGCAGCCAAAGCTACCCTAGCCCCACAGATACGCAGTATTTT; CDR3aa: CASSQSYPSPTDTQYF
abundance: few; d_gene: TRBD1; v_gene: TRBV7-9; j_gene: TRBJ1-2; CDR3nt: TGTGCCAGCAGCTTGGCCTCCGGGACAGATGGGAACTACACCTTC; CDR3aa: CASSLASGTDGNYTF
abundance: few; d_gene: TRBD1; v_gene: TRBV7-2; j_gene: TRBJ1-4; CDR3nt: TGTGCCAGCAGCACACGTGGAGGGACAGGGGGCGAAGGAGTAAAAAAACTGTTTTTT; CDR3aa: CASSTRGGTGGEGVKKLFF